This section outlines one TCR beta chain sequence together with its context. This sample is part of a study of control samples from healthy donors and cancer patients. The J segment lost 6 bases and the V segment lost 6 bases, leaving 2 bases of the junction unmatched. The CDR3 spans 13 residues. The germline V gene has CDR1 MNHEY and CDR2 SMNVEV (reference sequence). Profiling relied on immunoSEQ multiplex PCR, and the TCRdb table lists in-frame clones only, not all of them. The sample includes 350,000 to 450,000 clones, over 75% seen only once; the top ten take 5.5% to 8%. The sequencing input was PBMCs. The clonotype was recovered from a middle-aged man with head and neck cancer. The chain combines TRBV27 with TRBJ2-2; TRBD1 agrees at 9 bases. CDR3 DNA: TGTGCCAGCAGCACAGGGGGCCCCGGGGAGCTGTTTTTT. Amino acid sequence: CASSTGGPGELFF.